This TCR beta chain was captured in a study of radiation and T cells in renal cell carcinoma. Indicated time point: baseline pretreatment blood. Treatment given: 15 Gy SBRT to primary tumor, nephrectomy 4 weeks later. Serial blood draws occurred at baseline and 2 and 4 weeks post-SBRT. Clear cell pathology was present in this patient's renal cell carcinoma. About this clone: Its antigen is undetermined.

The CDR3 totals 12 residues. V gave up 2 bases and J gave up 6 bases; unmatched junction bases: 4. Germline assignment: CDR1 GTSNPN and CDR2 SVGIG (reference sequence). The repertoire was sequenced with immunoSEQ multiplex PCR; TCRdb's copy has only in-frame clones and lacks some. The data contain about 22,000 clones, nearly 80% of them singletons. Whole-study findings and limits: No pretreatment tumor biopsies were available for baseline clonotypes. From baseline, blood top tumor clonotypes peaked at 2 weeks post-radiation.

The source of this sequence is a man between 60 and 75 years old with renal cell carcinoma. Sequences were derived from blood, sampled from a patient whose treatment included radiotherapy and nephrectomy. The V gene is TRBV30, the J gene TRBJ2-7; TRBD1 agrees at 7 bases. This CDR3 is CAWSLGTVEQYF. The CDR3 DNA reads TGTGCCTGGAGTTTGGGGACAGTCGAGCAGTACTTC.